The next 18 T cell receptor beta chains were all read from a single sample in a study of T cell clonality in common variable immunodeficiency. Method: immunoSEQ multiplex PCR; TCRdb's copy keeps in-frame clones and lacks some. The sample yields around 57,000 clones, without any singletons. Sequenced: peripheral blood mononuclear cells. The receptors shown here come from a person aged 18 to 75 in good health.

Note on this clone: The CDR3 extends 3 residues past the end of the read, so its final part is completed from the germline J gene. This chain uses TRBV20-1 with TRBJ2-7, with 13 positions matching TRBD2. Trimming took 4 bases from V and 3 from J; bases not matched to a gene: 6. This CDR3 region has 15 residues. Germline CDR1 is DFQATT and CDR2 is SNEGSKA (reference sequence). The CDR3 loop reads CSAKQGLAGDYEQYF. The part of the CDR3 DNA that was read is TGCAGTGCTAAACAAGGACTAGCGGGAGACTACGAG.

This clone was counted at least ten times. The read terminates 3 residues ahead of where the CDR3 ends, so the germline J gene completes it. This chain connects TRBV2 to TRBJ2-7; D is unclear. Germline CDR1 and CDR2: SNHLY and FYNNEI. The CDR3 extends over 13 amino acids. V was cut by 7 bases and J by 0 bases, with 10 bases left in between. The DNA read from the CDR3 is TGTGCCAGCAAACATCCGAGCTCCTACGAG. Its translation: CASKHPSSYE. From start to end, the CDR3 is CASKHPSSYEQYF.

This clone showed up many times. The read is 3 residues too short to cover the CDR3 end, so that end is filled in from the germline J gene. The chain employs TRBV6-1 and TRBJ2-7; D might be TRBD2 (5 bases). The CDR3 is 15 residues long. Trimming pared 2 bases from V and 6 bases from J, leaving 17 bases between. In germline, CDR1 is MNHNS, CDR2 SASEGT. CDR3 DNA, as far as it was read: TGTGCCAGCAGTGAACAGGAGGCTCCACAATTCGAG. Amino acid sequence: CASSEQEAPQFE. The entire CDR3 protein reads CASSEQEAPQFEQYF.

This clone appeared many times. Read coverage stops 3 residues before the CDR3 terminus; the germline J gene supplies the remainder. The chain carries TRBV5-6 and TRBJ2-7; 9 bases fit TRBD1. This CDR3 has 15 residues. The germline gives CDR1 SGHDT, CDR2 YYEEEE. The V segment lost 5 bases and the J segment 3 bases; nucleotides outside the gene matches: 9. This CDR3 reads CASRRDPTGGYEQYF. CDR3 DNA, as far as it was read: TGTGCCAGCAGACGCGACCCGACAGGGGGCTACGAG. Drawing the rest from reference TRBV5-6 and TRBJ2-7, the complete variable domain is DAGVTQSPTHLIKTRGQQVTLRCSPKSGHDTVSWYQQALGQGPQFIFQYYEEEERQRGNFPDRFSGHQFPNYSSELNVNALLLGDSALYLCASRRDPTGGYEQYFGPGTRLTVT.

Only a few counts were recorded for this clone. CDR3 residues: CASSPGLAGGPGETQYF. Incomplete CDR3 DNA: TGCGCCAGCAGCCCAGGACTAGCGGGAGGGCCGGGGGAGACG. The chain is built from TRBV5-1 and TRBJ2-3; the match to TRBD2 covers 15 bases. Read sequence stops 3 residues before the CDR3 end, and the germline J gene provides the missing end. CDR1 and CDR2 (germline): SGHRS, YFSETQ. The CDR3 runs to 17 residues.

This clone was detected ten times or more. Read sequence stops 3 residues before the CDR3 end, and the germline J gene provides the missing end. This chain links TRBV7-9 with TRBJ2-1, with TRBD1 as a possible D gene (5 bases). V was cut by 6 bases and J by 5 bases, with 11 bases left in between. The CDR3 is 13 residues long. Germline V gene data show CDR1 as SEHNR and CDR2 as FQNEAQ (reference sequence). CDR3 bases read: TGTGCCAGCAGTACTCCGACAGACAATGAG. Amino acid sequence: CASSTPTDNE. The CDR3 in full is CASSTPTDNEQFF.

This clone was detected many times. Coverage ceases 3 residues before the CDR3 finishes, and the germline J gene fills in the end. The rearrangement links TRBV19 to TRBJ2-1, with 9 bases identical to TRBD1. The CDR3 length is 14 residues. The germline CDR1 and CDR2 sequences are LNHDA and SQIVND (reference sequence). Trimming took 5 bases from V and 8 from J; bases not matched to a gene: 7. Incomplete CDR3 DNA: TGTGCCAGTAGTTGGGGACAGGGCATCGATGAG. This encodes CASSWGQGIDE. The whole CDR3 sequence is CASSWGQGIDEQFF.

With regard to this clone: The CDR3 end is not reached by the read, which stops 3 residues before it; the germline J gene fills it in. The chain uses TRBV19 and TRBJ1-5; the D gene is possibly TRBD1 (5 bases). Germline lookup yields CDR1 LNHDA and CDR2 SQIVND (reference sequence). V shed 1 base and J shed 3 bases, with 7 bases lying between them. The CDR3 runs to 14 residues. CDR3 protein: CASSIGGDNQPQHF. CDR3 DNA, as far as it was read: TGTGCCAGTAGTATAGGGGGGGACAATCAGCCC.

This clone has a count of ten or more. The covered CDR3 bases are TGTGCCAGCAGCTTAGGTATCGGCCCAGGGCTCGAG. Translated, it gives CASSLGIGPGLE. The complete CDR3 protein is CASSLGIGPGLEQYF. This chain uses TRBV7-9 with TRBJ2-7; perhaps TRBD1 as D (5 bases). The read is 3 residues too short to cover the CDR3 end, so that end is filled in from the germline J gene. The ends were cut back, 1 base at V and 6 bases at J, with 16 bases in the middle. Germline V lookup: CDR1 SEHNR, CDR2 FQNEAQ (reference sequence). The CDR3 covers 15 residues.

This clone was counted many times. The read finishes 3 residues shy of the CDR3 end, and the germline J gene is used to complete it. The genes are TRBV20-1 and TRBJ2-5, with 15 nucleotides matching TRBD2. The germline V gene encodes CDR1 DFQATT and CDR2 SNEGSKA (reference sequence). The CDR3 is made up of 19 amino acids. V lost 0 bases and J lost 4; bases outside the gene matches: 12. The DNA read from the CDR3 is TGCAGTGCTAGAGATCTAGGGACTAGCGGGGGGCAATGGGTAGAGACC. It encodes CSARDLGTSGGQWVET. The CDR3, in full, reads CSARDLGTSGGQWVETQYF.

This clone was detected ten times or more. Its ends do not fully match the called genes, so a read error is possible. Read sequence stops 3 residues before the CDR3 end, and the germline J gene provides the missing end. The rearrangement joins TRBV7-7 to TRBJ2-3; no definite D call. Germline assignment: CDR1 SSHAT and CDR2 FNYEAQ (reference sequence). The CDR3 is 13 residues long. The CDR3 is CASSSTPTDTQYF. The part of the CDR3 DNA that was read is TGTGCTAGCAGCTCTACCCCCACAGATACG.

This clone was seen at least ten times. The missing CDR3 end, 3 residues past where the read stops, is filled in from the germline J gene. This sequence joins TRBV30 and TRBJ1-2; tentative D call: TRBD1 (5 bases). V was trimmed by 3 bases and J by 2 bases, leaving 10 bases between them. Germline values: CDR1 GTSNPN, CDR2 SVGIG (reference sequence). The CDR3 totals 13 residues. CDR3 region: CAWSPQENYGYTF. The covered CDR3 bases are TGTGCCTGGAGCCCACAGGAAAACTATGGC.

Many counts were recorded for this clone. Read coverage stops 3 residues before the CDR3 terminus; the germline J gene supplies the remainder. This rearrangement joins TRBV7-9 to TRBJ2-2, with a tentative D call TRBD1 (5 bases). This CDR3 region has 13 residues. V lost 3 bases and J lost 4, with 6 bases in between. CDR1 SEHNR and CDR2 FQNEAQ come from the germline V gene (reference sequence). Here the CDR3 reads CASSLTVTGELFF. CDR3 DNA, as far as it was read: TGTGCCAGCAGCTTGACAGTCACCGGGGAG.

This clone was seen repeatedly, ten times or more. Read data end 3 residues before the CDR3 end; the end is taken from the germline J gene. This sequence joins TRBV18 and TRBJ2-5, with D perhaps matching TRBD1 (5 bases). The V and J ends lost 2 bases and 2 bases respectively, with 18 bases between them. Germline V CDR1 and CDR2: KGHSH, LQKENI. This CDR3 region has 17 residues. CDR3 residues: CASSPGPVGGAQETQYF. The sequenced part of the CDR3 DNA is TGTGCCAGCTCACCAGGGCCCGTGGGTGGGGCGCAAGAGACC.

In this sample, this clone turned up many times. The DNA ends 3 residues before the CDR3 does, and the rest of the CDR3 is filled in from the germline J gene. This chain links TRBV7-9 with TRBJ1-4; D unclear. V was clipped by 4 bases and J by 0 bases, with 6 bases between them. The CDR3 length is 14 residues. CDR1 SEHNR and CDR2 FQNEAQ come from the germline V gene (reference sequence). CDR3 bases read: TGTGCCAGCAGCTCAGTTGCAACTAATGAAAAA. This translates into CASSSVATNEK. The complete CDR3 protein is CASSSVATNEKLFF.

This clone occurred many times. The read halts 3 residues ahead of the CDR3 end, with the missing end drawn from the germline J gene. The V call is TRBV19, the J call TRBJ2-7; 9 bases map to TRBD2. V lost 3 bases and J lost 3; bases outside the gene matches: 6. Germline V gene data show CDR1 as LNHDA and CDR2 as SQIVND (reference sequence). The CDR3 sequence is 15 residues long. The sequenced CDR3 bases are TGTGCCAGTAGTATGGATAGCGGGAGAATCTACGAG. Encoded protein: CASSMDSGRIYE. The CDR3 in its entirety is CASSMDSGRIYEQYF.

This clone was picked up many times. The read gets to within 3 residues of the CDR3 end, and the germline J gene fills in the rest. J is TRBJ2-5 and V is TRBV28; weak D call: TRBD2 (6 bases). This CDR3 region has 15 residues. The germline V and J ends were trimmed by 6 bases and 5 bases, with 19 bases remaining between them. Germline V gene sequence: CDR1 MDHEN, CDR2 SYDVKM. CDR3 bases read: TGTGCCAGCAGATCGGGGTGGCGGGGTGATGAGACC. Translated, it gives CASRSGWRGDET. The CDR3 reads in full as CASRSGWRGDETQYF.

This clone was found many times. From the germline J gene comes the end of the CDR3, since the read stops 3 residues before it. The gene calls are TRBV7-2 and TRBJ2-2; D call uncertain. The CDR3 runs 12 residues. The germline V gene encodes CDR1 SGHTA and CDR2 FQGNSA. The CDR3 loop is CASSPPRPRLFF. CDR3 DNA (partial): TGTGCCAGCAGCCCCCCAAGGCCCCGG. The full variable domain, with the rest looked up from reference TRBV7-2 and TRBJ2-2, is GAGVSQSPSNKVTEKGKDVELRCDPISGHTALYWYRQSLGQGLEFLIYFQGNSAPDKSGLPSDRFSAERTGGSVSTLTIQRTQQEDSAVYLCASSPPRPRLFFGEGSRLTVL.